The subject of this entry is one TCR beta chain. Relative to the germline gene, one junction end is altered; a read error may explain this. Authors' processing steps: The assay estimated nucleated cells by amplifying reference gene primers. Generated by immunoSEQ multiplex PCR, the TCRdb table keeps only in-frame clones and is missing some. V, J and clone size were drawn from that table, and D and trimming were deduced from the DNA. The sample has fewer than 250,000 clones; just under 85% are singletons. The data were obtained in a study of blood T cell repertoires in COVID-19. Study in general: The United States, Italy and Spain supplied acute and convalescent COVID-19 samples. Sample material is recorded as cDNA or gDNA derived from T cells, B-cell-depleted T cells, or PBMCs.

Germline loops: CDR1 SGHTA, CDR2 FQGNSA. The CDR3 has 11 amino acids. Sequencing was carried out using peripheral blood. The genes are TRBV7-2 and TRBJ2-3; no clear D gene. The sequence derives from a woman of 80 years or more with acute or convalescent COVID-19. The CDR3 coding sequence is TGTGCCAGCAGCTTAGCTTGGATCGAGGATTTT. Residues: CASSLAWIEDF.